The T cell receptor (beta chain) under discussion was sequenced for a study of blood T cell repertoires in COVID-19. The repertoire was sequenced with immunoSEQ multiplex PCR; TCRdb's copy has only in-frame clones and lacks some. The sample yields 80,000 to 100,000 clones, more than 90% seen once. The CDR3 covers 14 residues. CDR1 and CDR2 from the germline V gene are MNHEY and SVGAGI. V was pared by 7 bases and J by 3 bases, with 5 bases of the junction left unmatched. The sequenced material came from peripheral blood. This receptor was obtained from a human donor with active COVID-19. The donor label of this sample is uncertain. V and J are TRBV6-5 and TRBJ2-7, with TRBD2 identical over 11 bases. CDR3 residues: CASKGLAGGYEQYF. CDR3 sequence (DNA): TGTGCCAGCAAGGGCCTAGCGGGGGGCTACGAGCAGTACTTC.